The rows below give T cell receptor beta chains drawn from one sample of a study of CD8+ T cells in alopecia areata. Sequenced by immunoSEQ multiplex PCR; TCRdb stores in-frame clones only, minus some. Among about 140,000 clones, 85% to 90% were seen once, and the ten largest hold 13%. Here the sequenced sample was CD8+ T cells sorted from blood, taken at week 4, from a patient treated with tofacitinib. The receptors originated from a human donor with alopecia areata. Both conserved end residues are part of each CDR3.

V gene	CDR3 protein
TRBV29-1	CSAWLSGRYEQYF
TRBV7-9	CASSWTGVEQYF
TRBV7-9	CASSPSGSGVGTDTQYF
TRBV4-1	CASSQGWDSQETQYF
TRBV7-9	CASSSGLADEQYF
TRBV7-2	CASSSTSGSSDTQYF
TRBV2	CASSEGATTNEKLFF
TRBV12-5	CASGSVSDRTDTQYF
TRBV6-5	CASSYGLDNEQFF
TRBV6-5	CASSPGTGRAETQYF
TRBV7-8	CASSFELAKNIQYF
TRBV27	CASSSSAGEPYYEQYF
TRBV30	CASRDTSNTEAFF
TRBV19	CASSIGTGDLDEQFF
TRBV27	CASTSGTLTGELFF
TRBV30	CAWCKGDGDTEAFF
TRBV27	CASSPGRNTEAFF
TRBV6-5	CASSYDSTDTQYF
TRBV7-8	CASIDSNYNEQFF
TRBV13	CASSLRDTGELFF
TRBV29-1	CSVEALNSYNEQFF
TRBV27	CASSNEPRDRETEAFF
TRBV25-1	CASSGEKLFF
TRBV5-1	CASSLVVAENEQFF
TRBV19	CAVRTGGGGQPQHF
TRBV11-2	CASSKTDTFRALGGELFF
TRBV27	CASSLMGGAYNEQFF
TRBV4-1	CASSQAGMGQETQYF
TRBV2	CASSGGYEQYF
TRBV10-3	CAISWVPTDTQYF
TRBV4-1	CASSPGDEGMSYGYTF
TRBV6-1	CATQSQRMETGELFF
TRBV7-9	CASSAFGETQYF
TRBV7-9	CASSLAEGLNTEAFF
TRBV9	CASSVAGLNTDTQYF
TRBV5-1	CASSLGLGTGDFTGELFF
TRBV29-1	CSVESSGEAYEQYF
TRBV27	CASSLYRNQETQYF
TRBV5-4	CASRTGGTYNEQFF
TRBV7-2	CASSSTDRYEQFF
TRBV7-9	CASHTGQGPNTEAFF
TRBV6-5	CASKVPVRGEAFF
TRBV4-1	CASSPGTSIFTDTQYF
TRBV27	CASSLSGREQYF
TRBV30	CALAMTGALYEQYF